Listed here is a single T cell receptor beta chain. PCR involved 60 Vbeta and 13 Jbeta primers. TCRdb's table, derived via immunoSEQ multiplex PCR, lists solely in-frame clones and lacks some. Of 150,000 to 200,000 clones listed, 65% to 90% are singletons. Germline lookup yields CDR1 SGHDN and CDR2 FVKESK. The V and J ends lost 1 base and 5 bases respectively, with 11 bases between them. This CDR3 has 14 residues. The sample belongs to a study of cytomegalovirus exposure and HLA in healthy donors. The clonotype comes from a woman younger than 30 in good health and CMV-seronegative. The chain recombines TRBV14 with TRBJ1-2, with D maybe TRBD1 (5 bases). Sequencing was carried out using PBMCs. The CDR3 region has the DNA TGTGCCAGCAGCCAAGCAGGACACGTTTATGGCTACACCTTC. Translating it yields CASSQAGHVYGYTF.